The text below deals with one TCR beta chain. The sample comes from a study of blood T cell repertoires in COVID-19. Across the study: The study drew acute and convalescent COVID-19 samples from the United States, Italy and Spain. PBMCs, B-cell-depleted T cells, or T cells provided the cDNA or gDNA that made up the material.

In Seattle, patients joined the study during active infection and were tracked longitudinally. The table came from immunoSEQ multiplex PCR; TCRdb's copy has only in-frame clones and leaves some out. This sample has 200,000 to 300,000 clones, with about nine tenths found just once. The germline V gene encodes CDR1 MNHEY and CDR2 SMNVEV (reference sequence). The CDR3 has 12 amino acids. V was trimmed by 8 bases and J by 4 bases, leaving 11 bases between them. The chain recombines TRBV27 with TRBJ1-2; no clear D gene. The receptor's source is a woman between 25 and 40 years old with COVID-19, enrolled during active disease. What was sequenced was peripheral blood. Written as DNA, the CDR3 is TGTGCCAGCTACAGACACCGCTATGGCTACACCTTC. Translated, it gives CASYRHRYGYTF.